The text below deals with one TCR beta chain. The antigen this receptor binds is unknown. Within one base of it there is no much larger clone, and no base qualities were kept. The immunoSEQ Assay was used to immunosequence TCRbeta CDR3 regions from genomic DNA. Before high-throughput sequencing, genomic DNA was amplified using bias-controlled multiplex PCR. Turning to the authors' computational methods: To quantify the absolute abundance of each unique TCRbeta CDR3 region, the sequences were collapsed and filtered. Clonality, defined as 1 minus Pielou's evenness, was calculated using only productive rearrangements. Tumor T-cell fraction was computed by normalizing TCRbeta template counts to usable DNA, estimated from several housekeeping genes. A previously published method was used to identify clones with significantly greater frequencies in on-treatment samples than in baseline samples. What TCRdb holds here is the immuneACCESS table cut down to in-frame rearrangements. Part of the clones is not present; checked against another copy, under half of the missing clones reflect an unresolved V gene, and the others are unexplained. That table supplies the V and J calls and clone size; D and trimming were determined from the DNA. This sample is represented by roughly 2,100 clones; approximately 35% of them were singletons. The ten biggest clones cover less than 15% of the sample.

The treatment or condition label for this specimen denotes: randomized to nivolumab then ipilimumab (arm A) or the reverse (arm B). Prior DNA-damaging chemotherapy had not been received by any trial patient. Samples came from patients with melanoma in CheckMate 064, a randomized, open-label phase II trial of sequential checkpoint blockade. Genomic DNA from formalin-fixed paraffin-embedded (FFPE) tissue samples served as the input for tumor TCR sequencing. This sample was taken from a study of sequential checkpoint blockade in melanoma (dated by TCRdb to the late 2010s). Some background on the complete study: In a 1:1 randomization, patients received either first-line nivolumab then ipilimumab (arm A) or ipilimumab then nivolumab (arm B). In around four fifths of the matched pre- and post-treatment tumor biopsy pairs, both biopsies came from the same lesion. TCRbeta immunosequencing was performed on DNA from 91 pretreatment melanoma tumor samples. Both trial sequences were followed by maintenance nivolumab. Matched tumor biopsies were taken from over 20 patients before treatment and at week 13, after single-agent nivolumab (arm A) or ipilimumab (arm B).

Sequences SGHRS (CDR1) and YFSETQ (CDR2) are obtained from the germline V gene. Germline trimming: 4 bases from V, 5 bases from J; junction bases outside gene matches: 7. From the cysteine up to the phenylalanine, the CDR3 has a length of 14 residues. Only the CDR3 part of the read is kept: 42 bases, read in frame from the first base. The full study reports these points: The model for predicting response that combines TCR metrics with mutation burden needs to be validated in larger, independent patient cohorts. Small sample sizes and reduced statistical power limited the within-arm analyses of tumor T-cell fraction. Among patients in arm A, the nivolumab-first arm, pretreatment tumor TIL clonality was associated with response (P = .04). PD-L1 staining and CD8+ T-cell counts correlated with tumor T-cell fraction and clonality, whereas mutational load did not. Clinical benefit was about 30 times more likely to be achieved by patients whose tumor T-cell fraction and clonality increased by week 13.

The rearrangement joined TRBV5-1 to TRBJ2-5, and 8 junction bases match TRBD2. This clonotype was sampled from a human donor with melanoma. The material sequenced was tumor tissue (inferred from file names), taken from a patient given nivolumab and ipilimumab in sequence. The sequenced DNA is TGCGCCAGCAGCCCGAGCGGGGGCAGGGAGACCCAGTACTTC. It is translated as CASSPSGGRETQYF.